This T cell receptor (beta chain) is drawn from a study of T cell therapy after organ transplantation. Looking at the study overall: T cells were expanded about two weeks with 30 CMV class I/II epitopes.

In the case of this clone: The antigen is undetermined.

Trimming took off 1 base at V and 3 bases at J, with 12 bases between the two ends. CDR1 WSHSY and CDR2 SAAADI come from the germline V gene. This CDR3 has 15 residues. Repertoires were generated with immunoSEQ multiplex PCR, while TCRdb's copy carries only in-frame clones and drops some. The repertoire has 51,000 or so clones, about 95% of them found once; the top ten carry around 3.1%. The J gene is TRBJ1-1, the V gene TRBV10-2; possibly TRBD1 for D (5 bases). The material sequenced was CD8+ T cells from blood, taken before autologous CMV-specific T cell therapy. The clonotype originates from a human patient who had received a solid organ transplant and had CMV disease. The CDR3 protein is CASSEFGRGDTEAFF. The CDR3 DNA sequence: TGCGCCAGCAGTGAGTTTGGTCGGGGGGACACTGAAGCTTTCTTT.